This T cell receptor (beta chain) stems from a study of control samples from healthy donors and cancer patients. Generated by immunoSEQ multiplex PCR, the TCRdb table keeps only in-frame clones and is missing some. This table has 75,000 to 100,000 clones, 80% to 90% appearing once. The CDR3 is made up of 18 amino acids. Germline V lookup: CDR1 SGHAT, CDR2 FQNNGV. V shed 0 bases and J shed 0 bases, with 15 bases lying between them. This clonotype was obtained from a man aged 25-45 years in good health. Sequencing was done on a sample of blood. The V call is TRBV11-2, the J call TRBJ1-5; D unresolved. The CDR3 DNA reads as TGTGCCAGCAGCTTAGACTCTTCGGCGGCATATAGCAATCAGCCCCAGCATTTT. This translates into CASSLDSSAAYSNQPQHF.